The T cell receptor (beta chain) under discussion was sequenced for a study of tumor-infiltrating lymphocytes in primary liver carcinoma. Total RNA and DNA came together from approximately 20-30 mg of bulk tissue without cell sorting. The ends were cut back, 7 bases at V and 5 bases at J, with 15 bases in the middle. The CDR3 loop spans 13 amino acids. TCR beta cDNA was reverse-transcribed from around 0.55 ug of total RNA. The reaction used a constant-region primer and ProtoScript II reverse transcriptase. ARM-PCR was slightly modified, and three nested multiplex PCR rounds with it gave rise to the TCR beta libraries. Primers for the first two PCR rounds were TRBV1-TRBV30 forward primers and a C-beta reverse primer (roughly 10 cycles per round). TCRdb reprocessed the multiplex PCR reads via MiXCR and lists one record per CDR3 protein. The table includes 47,000 or so distinct CDR3 sequences, roughly 77% detected once.

The chain couples TRBV12-3 or TRBV12-4 to TRBJ2-7, with D possibly being TRBD2 (5 bases). Sequencing used liver tumor tissue from sampling region 3. The subset: tumor region T3, left-lateral pole. This clonotype originated in a man in his forties or fifties with primary liver carcinoma and hepatitis B virus infection. In DNA form, the CDR3 reads TGTGCCAGCATCCGACGGGAATATCACGAGCAGTACTTC. Translating it yields CASIRREYHEQYF.